The rows below give T cell receptor beta chains drawn from one sample of a study of siplizumab effects on memory and regulatory T cells. The table came from immunoSEQ multiplex PCR; TCRdb's copy has only in-frame clones and leaves some out. The sample has tens of thousands of clones, around 97% seen once. The sample comprised naive CD8+ T cells sorted from blood. The receptors stem from a human donor in good health. The CDR3 runs from the conserved cysteine through the conserved F or W. Each record gives: V gene, CDR3 protein.

>TRBV28
CQRGGSNYEQYF
>TRBV30
CAWRERGTDTQYF
>TRBV5-5
CASSLGYEQYF
>TRBV9
CASSPGTDNQPQHF
>TRBV7-3
CASSPTNTGELFF
>TRBV7-9
CASSKRTGGYEQYF
>TRBV27
CASSANMGSYNSPLHF
>TRBV30
CAWSPTIDEQFF
>TRBV19
CASSLGSSYEQYF
>TRBV7-9
CATGGANVLTF
>TRBV11-2
CASSFTRGEETQYF
>TRBV29-1
CSVIVVSYNEQFF
>TRBV9
CASSASGQGYGGTKNIQYF
>TRBV28
CASSPEYPQPQHF
>TRBV7-9
CASSLGFRGVDGYTF
>TRBV7-9
CASSPILDGNTIYF
>TRBV7-9
CASSLAKAETYEQYF
>TRBV7-8
CASSSAGTGREKLFF
>TRBV2
CASKAIGGGNQPQHF
>TRBV7-9
CASSFELAGWGAYYEQYF
>TRBV12-5
CASGLVNEQFF
>TRBV19
CASSIFAETEAFF
>TRBV5-1
CASSPAGLLSYEQYF
>TRBV10-3
CAISEPDREYEQYF
>TRBV9
CASGLELAGDEQYF
>TRBV14
CASSRTTGSAEQYF
>TRBV15
CATSRDHTDNEKLFF
>TRBV30
CAWSDAREDNEQFF
>TRBV7-9
CASSQTGGREQYF
>TRBV27
CASSFYGEGAFF
>TRBV7-3
CASSLIVGSTDTQYF
>TRBV9
CASNPGGSNQPQHF
>TRBV10-3
CAISVPGEGGYGETQYF